These T cell receptor beta chains were read from a single sample in a study of long-term antiretroviral therapy in people with HIV. The data were produced by immunoSEQ multiplex PCR, yet TCRdb's version contains in-frame clones alone and is incomplete. The sample shows 25,000 to 35,000 clones, more than 60% of them seen only once. This specimen consisted of unsorted PBMCs, obtained 3.1 years after starting antiretroviral therapy. Source of these receptors: a woman between 45 and 60 years old with HIV. Each CDR3 is given with its conserved first and last residue. The D gene is left open where the match is weak. Clone size is stated in some rows and not others, as once, few, many or a class when expanded.

D gene,V gene,clone size,J gene,CDR3 protein,CDR3 DNA
NA,TRBV7-8,NA,TRBJ2-3,CASSSSLTDTQYF,TGTGCCAGCAGCTCAAGTCTAACAGATACGCAGTATTTT
NA,TRBV4-1,NA,TRBJ2-3,CASSQKGIGATDTQYF,TGCGCCAGCAGCCAAAAGGGCATCGGGGCCACAGATACGCAGTATTTT
NA,TRBV6-5,NA,TRBJ1-5,CASSYVGPNQPQHF,TGTGCCAGCAGTTACGTGGGCCCGAATCAGCCCCAGCATTTT
NA,TRBV10-1,NA,TRBJ1-6,CASSEYRENSPLHF,TGCGCCAGCAGTGAATACAGGGAAAATTCACCCCTCCACTTT
NA,TRBV10-1,NA,TRBJ2-7,CASSERGLGEQYF,TGCGCCAGCAGTGAACGGGGGCTGGGCGAGCAGTACTTC
NA,TRBV7-9,medium-sized,TRBJ2-3,CASSGGGWRGSTDTQYF,TGTGCCAGCAGCGGCGGAGGGTGGCGGGGCAGCACAGATACGCAGTATTTT
NA,TRBV6-6,NA,TRBJ2-5,CASRTVDGLKETQYF,TGTGCCAGCAGGACAGTAGATGGACTGAAAGAGACCCAGTACTTC
NA,TRBV2,NA,TRBJ2-3,CASSLISGTTDTQYF,TGTGCCAGCAGTCTTATCTCCGGGACCACAGATACGCAGTATTTT
NA,TRBV29-1,NA,TRBJ2-2,CSVGGNTGELFF,TGCAGCGTTGGGGGCAACACCGGGGAGCTGTTTTTT
TRBD1,TRBV28,NA,TRBJ1-6,CASSLGYGTDNSPLHF,TGTGCCAGCAGTTTGGGCTACGGGACAGATAATTCACCCCTCCACTTT
NA,TRBV30,NA,TRBJ1-1,CAWSALQTEAFF,TGTGCCTGGAGCGCCCTACAGACTGAAGCTTTCTTT
TRBD1,TRBV18,NA,TRBJ2-3,CASSLSGQGTDTQYF,TGTGCCAGCTCACTATCGGGACAGGGTACAGATACGCAGTATTTT
TRBD2,TRBV2,NA,TRBJ2-3,CASSELTGLATTSTDTQYF,TGTGCCAGCAGTGAATTAACGGGACTAGCGACGACTAGCACAGATACGCAGTATTTT
TRBD1,TRBV10-3,NA,TRBJ2-5,CAISESTGAVETQYF,TGTGCCATCAGTGAGTCGACAGGGGCGGTGGAGACCCAGTACTTC
TRBD1,TRBV6-6,NA,TRBJ1-6,CASSVDREGSPLHF,TGTGCCAGCAGTGTGGACAGGGAAGGTTCACCCCTCCACTTT
NA,TRBV5-1,NA,TRBJ2-7,CASSFDYYEQYF,TGCGCCAGCAGCTTTGACTATTACGAGCAGTACTTC
NA,TRBV4-2,NA,TRBJ2-3,CASSQGTSTDTQYF,TGTGCCAGCAGCCAAGGGACTAGCACAGATACGCAGTATTTT
TRBD2,TRBV4-1,NA,TRBJ2-5,CASSPLAGVQETQYF,TGCGCCAGCAGCCCACTAGCGGGCGTCCAAGAGACCCAGTACTTC
TRBD1,TRBV2,NA,TRBJ1-5,CASSIKTGPHQPQHF,TGTGCCAGCAGCATAAAGACAGGGCCTCATCAGCCCCAGCATTTT
NA,TRBV28,NA,TRBJ1-4,CASSSRQRGVEKLFF,TGTGCCAGCAGTTCCAGACAGAGGGGCGTCGAAAAACTGTTTTTT
NA,TRBV15,NA,TRBJ2-7,CATSGKNSYEQYF,TGTGCCACCAGTGGGAAAAACTCCTACGAGCAGTACTTC
NA,TRBV11-2,once,TRBJ2-7,CASSLALYEQYF,TGTGCCAGCAGCTTAGCACTGTACGAGCAGTACTTC
NA,TRBV12-5,NA,TRBJ2-2,CASGLVRGPDTGELFF,TGTGCTAGTGGTTTGGTCCGGGGGCCGGACACCGGGGAGCTGTTTTTT
NA,TRBV6-1,NA,TRBJ2-3,CASSERGQGGSDTQYF,TGTGCCAGCAGTGAAAGGGGGCAGGGAGGTTCGGATACGCAGTATTTT
NA,TRBV14,NA,TRBJ1-1,CASSLPGVNTEAFF,TGTGCCAGCAGCCTCCCAGGGGTCAACACTGAAGCTTTCTTT
NA,TRBV7-2,few,TRBJ2-3,CASSRIGTTVRADTQYF,TGTGCCAGCAGCAGGATCGGGACAACAGTACGTGCAGATACGCAGTATTTT
NA,TRBV6-6,NA,TRBJ2-3,CASSMHILGTDTQYF,TGTGCCAGCAGTATGCACATCCTCGGCACAGATACGCAGTATTTT
NA,TRBV5-1,few,TRBJ1-1,CASSLGMNTEAFF,TGCGCCAGCAGCTTGGGTATGAACACTGAAGCTTTCTTT
TRBD1,TRBV27,few,TRBJ1-1,CASSLNQGVTEAFF,TGTGCCAGCAGTTTAAACCAGGGGGTCACTGAAGCTTTCTTT
NA,TRBV5-1,NA,TRBJ1-2,CASSYTAQSYTF,TGCGCCAGCAGCTACACGGCACAAAGCTACACCTTC
TRBD2,TRBV5-1,NA,TRBJ2-5,CASSPGTSGGPGTQYF,TGCGCCAGCAGCCCAGGGACTAGCGGGGGGCCGGGGACCCAGTACTTC
TRBD2,TRBV5-1,NA,TRBJ2-2,CASSPGGGLAKTGELFF,TGCGCCAGCAGCCCCGGGGGGGGACTAGCCAAAACCGGGGAGCTGTTTTTT
NA,TRBV25-1,NA,TRBJ1-4,CASTRGGANEKLFF,TGTGCCAGCACGCGGGGGGGGGCTAATGAAAAACTGTTTTTT
TRBD1,TRBV18,few,TRBJ1-5,CASSPDRGGNQPQHF,TGTGCCAGCTCACCCGACAGGGGAGGCAATCAGCCCCAGCATTTT
NA,TRBV7-2,NA,TRBJ2-1,CASSSGLSLSSYNEQFF,TGTGCCAGCAGCTCGGGCCTCTCCTTGAGCTCCTACAATGAGCAGTTCTTC
TRBD2,TRBV14,NA,TRBJ2-1,CASSLLTSGGANEQFF,TGTGCCAGCAGCCTTCTGACTAGCGGGGGGGCGAATGAGCAGTTCTTC
NA,TRBV5-4,NA,TRBJ2-1,CASSLVEVYNEQFF,TGTGCCAGCAGCTTGGTTGAGGTTTACAATGAGCAGTTCTTC
NA,TRBV5-1,NA,TRBJ2-7,CASSSEYEQYF,TGCGCCAGCAGCTCCGAGTACGAGCAGTACTTC
TRBD1,TRBV7-9,NA,TRBJ1-4,CASSLHGQGENEKLFF,TGTGCCAGCAGCTTACATGGACAGGGTGAAAATGAAAAACTGTTTTTT
NA,TRBV30,NA,TRBJ1-2,CAWSVMGNYGYTF,TGTGCCTGGAGTGTAATGGGAAACTATGGCTACACCTTC
NA,TRBV30,NA,TRBJ1-3,CAWSGVQEGHTIYF,TGTGCCTGGAGTGGAGTACAGGAGGGTCACACCATATATTTT
TRBD1,TRBV5-1,NA,TRBJ1-1,CASSSGQGGIRRITEAFF,TGCGCCAGCAGCTCCGGACAGGGGGGAATTAGAAGGATCACTGAAGCTTTCTTT
NA,TRBV7-8,NA,TRBJ2-5,CASSFLEETQYF,TGTGCCAGCAGCTTTCTCGAAGAGACCCAGTACTTC
NA,TRBV18,NA,TRBJ2-1,CASSPGDNEQFF,TGTGCCAGCTCACCAGGCGACAATGAGCAGTTCTTC
NA,TRBV15,NA,TRBJ2-2,CATSSPPGELFF,TGTGCCACCAGCAGCCCCCCCGGGGAGCTGTTTTTT
NA,TRBV27,few,TRBJ2-4,CASSSQGGWENIQYF,TGTGCCAGCAGTTCACAGGGAGGATGGGAGAACATTCAGTACTTC
TRBD2,TRBV30,NA,TRBJ2-1,CAWGQRGENEQFF,TGTGCCTGGGGCCAGCGGGGCGAAAATGAGCAGTTCTTC
NA,TRBV15,NA,TRBJ1-2,CATSRQRSGYTF,TGTGCCACCAGCAGACAGCGCTCTGGCTACACCTTC
NA,TRBV2,NA,TRBJ2-5,CASSEGLDPTQETQYF,TGTGCCAGCAGTGAAGGGCTGGACCCCACTCAAGAGACCCAGTACTTC
TRBD2,TRBV5-6,NA,TRBJ2-1,CASSGIAGGLENEQFF,TGTGCCAGCAGCGGTATAGCGGGGGGGCTCGAAAATGAGCAGTTCTTC
NA,TRBV11-2,NA,TRBJ2-5,CASSLGGTPETQYF,TGTGCCAGCAGCCTAGGGGGGACCCCAGAGACCCAGTACTTC
NA,TRBV2,NA,TRBJ2-2,CVRGPNTGELFF,TGTGTCAGGGGCCCGAACACCGGGGAGCTGTTTTTT
TRBD1,TRBV18,NA,TRBJ2-1,CASSPYRTGGYNEQFF,TGTGCCAGCTCACCATATCGGACAGGGGGCTACAATGAACAGTTCTTC
NA,TRBV7-9,few,TRBJ1-5,CASSLGGRASSNQPQHF,TGTGCCAGCAGCTTAGGGGGGCGGGCATCGAGCAATCAGCCCCAGCATTTT
NA,TRBV4-1,few,TRBJ1-4,CASSQDFTMVSTNEKLFF,TGCGCCAGCAGCCAAGATTTCACTATGGTTTCAACTAATGAAAAACTGTTTTTT
TRBD2,TRBV18,NA,TRBJ2-1,CASSPPSGGAFYEQFF,TGTGCCAGCTCACCACCGAGCGGGGGGGCATTCTATGAGCAGTTCTTC
TRBD1,TRBV5-1,NA,TRBJ2-2,CASNRGDTGELFF,TGCGCCAGCAACAGGGGCGACACCGGGGAGCTGTTTTTT
TRBD2,TRBV5-1,few,TRBJ2-2,CASSPGLAWNTGELFF,TGCGCCAGCAGCCCTGGACTAGCTTGGAACACCGGGGAGCTGTTTTTT
NA,TRBV19,NA,TRBJ1-2,CASNAGDHNYGYTF,TGTGCCAGTAACGCAGGGGACCATAACTATGGCTACACCTTC
TRBD1,TRBV5-1,once,TRBJ1-4,CASSLLGQGREKLFF,TGCGCCAGCAGCTTATTAGGACAGGGTAGGGAAAAACTGTTTTTT